The rows below give T cell receptor beta chains drawn from one sample of a study of shared clonotypes between healthy human individuals. Libraries were prepared by immunoSEQ multiplex PCR; TCRdb keeps only in-frame clonotypes and omits some of them. The sample records 2 million or so clones, 85% to 95% being singletons. What was sequenced was naive CD4+ T cells sorted from blood. The receptors were gathered from a man aged 18-30 years in good health. Each CDR3 is given with its conserved first and last residue. The order of the fields is V gene, clone size, D gene, J gene, CDR3 DNA, CDR3 protein. A D gene is named only where the DNA matches it firmly. Size tells how often a clone was seen (once, few, many) or the class of an expanded clone, and some rows leave it out.

TRBV21-1	once	.	TRBJ1-1	TGTGCCAGCACCCCGACAGGGAGAAACACTGAAGCTTTCTTT	CASTPTGRNTEAFF
TRBV19	.	.	TRBJ1-2	TGTGCCAGTAGTATCCGGGACACAGCTAACTATGGCTACACCTTC	CASSIRDTANYGYTF
TRBV7-8	once	.	TRBJ1-1	TGTGCCAGCAGCTTAACGGGGGTCACTGAAGCTTTCTTT	CASSLTGVTEAFF
TRBV7-2	.	TRBD1	TRBJ1-5	TGTGCCAGCAGCTTAGCGGGGACAGGGGGCTCGGGCAATCAGCCCCAGCATTTT	CASSLAGTGGSGNQPQHF
TRBV7-2	.	.	TRBJ1-6	TGTGCCAGCAGCCTCGACCGATTAAGCTCCTATAATTCACCCCTCCACTTT	CASSLDRLSSYNSPLHF
TRBV6-1	.	.	TRBJ1-2	TGTGCCAGCGGCCTCACAGGGATGCATGGCTACACCTTC	CASGLTGMHGYTF
TRBV6-1	.	.	TRBJ1-2	TGTGCCAGCAGTGAAGTAACAGCAGTCTATGGCTACACCTTC	CASSEVTAVYGYTF
TRBV30	.	.	TRBJ2-7	TGTGCCGGCTATGGGGGCTACGAGCAGTACTTC	CAGYGGYEQYF
TRBV10-3	.	.	TRBJ1-6	TGTGCCATCAGTTTCCAGGTGAATTCACCCCTCCACTTT	CAISFQVNSPLHF
TRBV7-2	.	.	TRBJ1-1	TGTGCCAGCAGCTCCACACCACCCTATAACACTGAAGCTTTCTTT	CASSSTPPYNTEAFF
TRBV7-9	.	TRBD2	TRBJ2-7	TGTGCCAGCAGCTTAGCAGGGACTAGCGGGAGATACGAGCAGTACTTC	CASSLAGTSGRYEQYF
TRBV7-2	.	TRBD1	TRBJ1-1	TGTGCCAGCAGCAGGGACAGGGGGGCTTTCTTT	CASSRDRGAFF
TRBV7-2	.	TRBD2	TRBJ2-3	TGTGCCAGCAGCCCGAGACTAGCGGGCACAGATACGCAGTATTTT	CASSPRLAGTDTQYF
TRBV6-5	.	.	TRBJ1-6	TGTGCCAGCAGACGGACATCTTCACCCCTCCACTTT	CASRRTSSPLHF
TRBV5-6	.	.	TRBJ1-2	TGTGCCAGCAGCTGGGACGACAGCCAGGGATTTGGCTACACCTTC	CASSWDDSQGFGYTF
TRBV28	.	TRBD1	TRBJ2-1	TGTGCCAGCAGTTCGAGGACAGGGGGCTACAATGAGCAGTTCTTC	CASSSRTGGYNEQFF
TRBV30	.	TRBD2	TRBJ2-7	TGTGCCTGGAGTGTAGGGACTAGCGGGTACTACGAGCAGTACTTC	CAWSVGTSGYYEQYF
TRBV18	.	.	TRBJ1-6	TGTGCCAGCTCACCAAATCCGGGTAATTCACCCCTCCACTTT	CASSPNPGNSPLHF
TRBV19	.	.	TRBJ1-6	TGTGCCAGTAGTACCCAATGGGGGGCTCAGTCACCCCTCCACTTT	CASSTQWGAQSPLHF
TRBV10-3	.	TRBD2	TRBJ2-7	TGTGCCATCAGTGAGAGGCCCTGGACTAGCGGGGGCTACGAGCAGTACTTC	CAISERPWTSGGYEQYF
TRBV18	.	TRBD1	TRBJ1-4	TGTGCCAGCTCGCCGGGACAGGGGAATGAAAAACTGTTTTTT	CASSPGQGNEKLFF
TRBV7-9	few	.	TRBJ1-2	TGTGCCAGCAGCCCATACCGGGACATCTATGGCTACACCTTC	CASSPYRDIYGYTF
TRBV13	.	.	TRBJ2-3	TGTGCCAGCAGCTTAGGGAGGAACACAGATACGCAGTATTTT	CASSLGRNTDTQYF
TRBV11-2	.	TRBD2	TRBJ2-1	TGTGCCAGCAGAGCACCCGGGACTAGAAATAATGAGCAGTTCTTC	CASRAPGTRNNEQFF
TRBV20-1	.	.	TRBJ2-7	TGCAGCGCCTGGCGGACGCAGTACTTC	CSAWRTQYF
TRBV27	.	.	TRBJ1-6	TGTGCCAGCAGTTTAAACCGGTCCCAAGGTGGATCACCCCTCCACTTT	CASSLNRSQGGSPLHF
TRBV7-6	.	.	TRBJ2-1	TGTGCCAGCAGCTTAGCTAGCGGAGGGGCCTACAATGAGCAGTTCTTC	CASSLASGGAYNEQFF
TRBV30	.	.	TRBJ1-5	TGTGCCTGGAGTTCATTTTCTAGCAATCAGCCCCAGCATTTT	CAWSSFSSNQPQHF
TRBV9	.	TRBD1	TRBJ2-4	TGTGCCAGCAGCCCCCGGACAGGGCAAGGCAAAAACATTCAGTACTTC	CASSPRTGQGKNIQYF
TRBV5-1	.	.	TRBJ2-5	TGCGCCAGCAGCTCAGCCCTCCAAGAGACCCAGTACTTC	CASSSALQETQYF
TRBV7-2	once	TRBD1	TRBJ2-3	TGTGCCAGCAGCTCGACAGGGGATACGCAGTATTTT	CASSSTGDTQYF
TRBV5-8	.	TRBD2	TRBJ2-3	TGTGCCAGCAGCTTTAGCGGGAGGGCCGGAGATACGCAGTATTTT	CASSFSGRAGDTQYF
TRBV6-6	.	.	TRBJ1-4	TGTGCCAGCAGTTACATTTTTTCGGAAAAACTGTTTTTT	CASSYIFSEKLFF